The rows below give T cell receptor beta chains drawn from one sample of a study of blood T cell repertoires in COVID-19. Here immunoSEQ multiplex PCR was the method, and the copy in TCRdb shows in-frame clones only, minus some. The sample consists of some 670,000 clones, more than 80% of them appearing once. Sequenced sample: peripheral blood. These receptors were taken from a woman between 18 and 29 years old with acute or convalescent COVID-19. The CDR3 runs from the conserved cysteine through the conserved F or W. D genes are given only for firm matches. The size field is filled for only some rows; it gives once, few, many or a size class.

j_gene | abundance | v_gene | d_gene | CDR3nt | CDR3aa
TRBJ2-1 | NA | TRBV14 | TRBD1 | TGTGCCAGCAGCCGCACAGGGGTACCCTACAATGAGCAGTTCTTC | CASSRTGVPYNEQFF
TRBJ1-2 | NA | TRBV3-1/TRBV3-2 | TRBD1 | TGTGCCAGCAGCCCCGGGACAGGGGATTATGGCTACACCTTC | CASSPGTGDYGYTF
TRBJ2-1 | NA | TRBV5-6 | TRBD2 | TGTGCCAGCAGCTTCCTCTTCTCTAGCGGTGAGCAGTTCTTC | CASSFLFSSGEQFF
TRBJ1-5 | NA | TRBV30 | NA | TGTGCCTGGAGTGTATCGGGGGTAGGGGATCAGCCCCAGCATTTT | CAWSVSGVGDQPQHF
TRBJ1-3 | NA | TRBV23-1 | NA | TGCGCCAGCAGTCAAGGAACAGGGTGTGGAAACACCATATATTTT | CASSQGTGCGNTIYF
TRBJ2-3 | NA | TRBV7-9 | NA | TGTGCCAGCAGCTCCCTAAGGGGGTCCCTGGATACGCAGTATTTT | CASSSLRGSLDTQYF
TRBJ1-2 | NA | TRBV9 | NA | TGTGCCAGCACCCTAAGTTGGAGGTCTGGCTACACCTTC | CASTLSWRSGYTF
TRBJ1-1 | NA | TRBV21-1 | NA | TGTGCCAGCAGCAAAGCGCAACAGGGGAGAGTGAACACTGAAGCTTTCTTT | CASSKAQQGRVNTEAFF
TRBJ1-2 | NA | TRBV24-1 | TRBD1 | TGTGCCACCAGTGATCCCACAGGGGTTGGAGGCTACACCTTC | CATSDPTGVGGYTF
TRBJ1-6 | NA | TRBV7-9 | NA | TGTGCCAGCAGCCAGGACTTCGCCGCATTAAATTCACCCCTCCACTTT | CASSQDFAALNSPLHF
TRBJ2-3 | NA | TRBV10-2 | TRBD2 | TGCGCCAGCAGGCTGACTAGCGGGGCCACAGATACGCAGTATTTT | CASRLTSGATDTQYF
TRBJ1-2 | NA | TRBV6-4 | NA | TGTGCCAGCAGTGTAGAGGGGGGGTCAAACTATGGCTACACCTTC | CASSVEGGSNYGYTF
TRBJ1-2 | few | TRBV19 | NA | TGTGCCAGTATGTGGGGGGGCCCTGATACTTCCTATGGCTACACCTTC | CASMWGGPDTSYGYTF
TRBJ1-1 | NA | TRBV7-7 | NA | TGTGCCAGCAGCCCCGGAGAGTTGGGTAACACTGAAGCTTTCTTT | CASSPGELGNTEAFF
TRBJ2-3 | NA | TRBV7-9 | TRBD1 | TGTGCCAGCAGCTCCCTTGGGACAGGAGATACGCAGTATTTT | CASSSLGTGDTQYF
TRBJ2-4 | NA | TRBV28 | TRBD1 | TGTGCCAGCAGTTTACATTGGGGACAGCCCCTCTTC | CASSLHWGQPLF
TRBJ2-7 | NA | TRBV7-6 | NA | TGTGCCAGCAGCCCAAGGGGCTACGAGCAGTACTTC | CASSPRGYEQYF
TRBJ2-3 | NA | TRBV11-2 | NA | TGTGCCAGCAGCTTTAGGGGGAGACGAGGTTGGGATACGCAGTATTTT | CASSFRGRRGWDTQYF
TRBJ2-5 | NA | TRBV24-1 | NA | TGTGCCACCAGTGATTCAAGCCCCGACAGGACCCAAGAGACCCAGTACTTC | CATSDSSPDRTQETQYF
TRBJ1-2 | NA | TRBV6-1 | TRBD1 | TGTGCCAGCAGTGCTGCTGCCGGGACAGGGGGGGCCTATGGCTACACCTTC | CASSAAAGTGGAYGYTF
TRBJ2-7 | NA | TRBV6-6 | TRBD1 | TGTGCCAGCAGCCGACTCCTCGGGACAGGGGAGTTTGGCGAGCAGTACTTC | CASSRLLGTGEFGEQYF
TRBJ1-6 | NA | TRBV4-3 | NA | TGCGCCAGCAGCCAAGAATCGAGCGGTTCACCCCTCCACTTT | CASSQESSGSPLHF
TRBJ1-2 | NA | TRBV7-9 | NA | TGTGCCAGCACCCTCCCTCGACAGGCTAGGGATGGCTACACCTTC | CASTLPRQARDGYTF
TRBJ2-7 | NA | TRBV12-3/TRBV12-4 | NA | TGTGCCAGCAGTTTAGACAGGTTAGAGCAGTACTTC | CASSLDRLEQYF
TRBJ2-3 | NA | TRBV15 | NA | TGTGCCACCAGTCCCTTCAGGAGGGGACGAGGTGGAGATACGCAGTATTTT | CATSPFRRGRGGDTQYF
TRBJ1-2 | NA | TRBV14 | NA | TGTGCCAGCAGCCTCGGGACAAACTATGGCTACACCTTC | CASSLGTNYGYTF
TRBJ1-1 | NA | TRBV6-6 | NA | TGTGCCAGCAGTTACTCGTCAGGCCTTGAAGCTTTCTTT | CASSYSSGLEAFF
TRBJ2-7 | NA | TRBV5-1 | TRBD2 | TGCGCCAGCAGCTTGGGCCGGGTTAGCGGGGTCGAGCAGTACTTC | CASSLGRVSGVEQYF
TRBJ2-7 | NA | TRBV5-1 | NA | TGCGCCAGCAGAAAGGGGTATAACGAGCAGTACTTC | CASRKGYNEQYF
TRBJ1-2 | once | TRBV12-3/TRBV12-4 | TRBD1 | TGTGCCAGCGCGGACAGGAGCTATGGCTACACCTTC | CASADRSYGYTF
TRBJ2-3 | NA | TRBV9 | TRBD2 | TGTGCCAGCAGTGCTAGCGGGGGGGCCGGAGATACGCAGTATTTT | CASSASGGAGDTQYF
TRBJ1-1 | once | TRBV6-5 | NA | TGTGCCAGCAGCCGTACAGGGAGGGGGAACACTGAAGCTTTCTTT | CASSRTGRGNTEAFF
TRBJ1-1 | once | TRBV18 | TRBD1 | TGTGCCAGCTCACCGGGACAGGCGGATAAAGCTTTCTTT | CASSPGQADKAFF
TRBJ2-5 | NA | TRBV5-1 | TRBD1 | TGCGCCAGCGGGTTCCCGGGACAGGGTTTGGGCTCCAAAGAGACCCAGTACTTC | CASGFPGQGLGSKETQYF
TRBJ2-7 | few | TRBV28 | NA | TGTGCCAGCAGGGGCCTCCACTACGAGCAGTACTTC | CASRGLHYEQYF
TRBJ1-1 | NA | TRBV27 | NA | TGTGCCAGCAGTTACTCTCCTCCGGGGAACACTGAAGCTTTCTTT | CASSYSPPGNTEAFF
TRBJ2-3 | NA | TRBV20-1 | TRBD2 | TGCAGTGCTAGTGGAGCGGGGAGAGATACGCAGTATTTT | CSASGAGRDTQYF
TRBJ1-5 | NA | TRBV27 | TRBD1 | TGTGCCAGCAGTTTAGGTGGGACAGGGGCTAGGCCCCAGCATTTT | CASSLGGTGARPQHF
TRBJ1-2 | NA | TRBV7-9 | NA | TGTGCCAGCAGCTCACCGGGCGGGTACGGCTACACCTTC | CASSSPGGYGYTF
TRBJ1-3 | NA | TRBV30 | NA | TGTGCCTGGAGTGTACGAAGGGGCCCTGGAAACACCATATATTTT | CAWSVRRGPGNTIYF
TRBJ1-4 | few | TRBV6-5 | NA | TGTGCCAGCAGTTACTCGAGAGTGGATGAAAAACTGTTTTTT | CASSYSRVDEKLFF
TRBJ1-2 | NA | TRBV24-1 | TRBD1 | TGTGCCACCAGTGACTGGACAGGGAATGGCTACACCTTC | CATSDWTGNGYTF
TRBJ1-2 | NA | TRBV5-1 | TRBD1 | TGCGCCAGCAACGAGGAGAAACAGGGGAGCTATGGCTACACCTTC | CASNEEKQGSYGYTF
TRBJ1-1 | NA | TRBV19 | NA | TGTGCCAGTAGTCTGACAGAAGTCAACACTGAAGCTTTCTTT | CASSLTEVNTEAFF
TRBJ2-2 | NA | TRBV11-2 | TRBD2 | TGTGCCAGCAGCTTAGGCGGGGGGCGTGACGGGGAGCTGTTTTTT | CASSLGGGRDGELFF
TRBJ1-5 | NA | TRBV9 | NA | TGTGCCAGCAGCCCGCGGGACGGTAGGTTCGGTCAGCCCCAGCATTTT | CASSPRDGRFGQPQHF
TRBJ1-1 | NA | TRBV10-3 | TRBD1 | TGTGCCATCAGTGGGGGGACAGGGACCAATTCTGAAGCTTTCTTT | CAISGGTGTNSEAFF
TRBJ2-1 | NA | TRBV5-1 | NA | TGCGCCAGCAGCTTGGAGACTAGTAGATCCAATGAGCAGTTCTTC | CASSLETSRSNEQFF
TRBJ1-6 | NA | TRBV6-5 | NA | TGTGCCAGCAGCTCCGGGACAAAGAATTCACCCCTCCACTTT | CASSSGTKNSPLHF
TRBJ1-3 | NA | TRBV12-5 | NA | TGTGCTAGTGGTTTGGGCCAGGATCTCTCTGGAAACACCATATATTTT | CASGLGQDLSGNTIYF
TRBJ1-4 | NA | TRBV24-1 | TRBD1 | TGTGCCACCAGTGATTTTCCGGGACAGGGAATTAAGGCTAATGAAAAACTGTTTTTT | CATSDFPGQGIKANEKLFF
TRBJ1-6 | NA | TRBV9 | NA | TGTGCCAGCTCTTCGAGCCCATATAATTCACCCCTCCACTTT | CASSSSPYNSPLHF
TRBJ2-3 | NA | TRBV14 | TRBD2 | TGTGCCAGCAGCCGCAGCGGGGGGGCAGCAGATACGCAGTATTTT | CASSRSGGAADTQYF
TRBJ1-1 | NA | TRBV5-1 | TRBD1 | TGCGCCAGCAGGGTGGGACAGGGGGCTGAGAACACTGAAGCTTTCTTT | CASRVGQGAENTEAFF
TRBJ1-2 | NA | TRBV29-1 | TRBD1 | TGCAGCATCGAGCAGGGACAGGGGAACTATGGCTACACCTTC | CSIEQGQGNYGYTF